At least ten counts were recorded for the clone carrying this T cell receptor beta chain. This entry comes from a study of early T cells in non-severe SARS-CoV-2 infection. CDR3 length: 15 amino acids. V was clipped by 7 bases and J by 0 bases, with 13 bases between them. Per germline, CDR1 MNHNS and CDR2 SASEGT. TCRdb re-called the 5' RACE reads through MiXCR, storing one row per CDR3 protein. The sample shows more than 65,000 distinct CDR3 sequences, roughly 13% of them seen only once. The chain uses TRBV6-1 and TRBJ2-4; D might be TRBD2 (5 bases). This receptor was identified in an adult who was a healthcare worker with PCR-confirmed SARS-CoV-2 infection or an uninfected control (not recorded which). Sequencing was carried out using whole blood. The CDR3 reads CASILGAVAKNIQYF. CDR3 DNA sequence: TGTGCCAGCATCTTAGGAGCGGTAGCCAAAAACATTCAGTACTTC.